Following are 17 T cell receptor beta chains from one sample sequenced in a study of T cell repertoires in aging, cancer and after chemotherapy. Peripheral blood genomic DNA, not sorted cells or RNA, was the template. A mixed TRB-A/B primer pool amplified rearranged TRB by multiplex touch-down PCR. TCRdb analysed the multiplex PCR reads with MiXCR anew, one entry per CDR3 protein. The data hold roughly 2,600 distinct CDR3 sequences, with around 50% observed a single time. The sequencing input was blood. These receptors were collected from a human donor with a solid tumor.

V is TRBV7-2 and J is TRBJ2-3, with 9 bases lining up with TRBD2. Germline V gene lookup returns CDR1 SGHTA and CDR2 FQGNSA. The V and J ends lost 5 bases and 5 bases, in that order; junction bases with no gene match: 8. The CDR3 sequence is 15 residues long. The CDR3 DNA is TGTGCCAGCAGCCAGGGAGGCGGGAGGGGAGATACGCAGTATTTT. It specifies CASSQGGGRGDTQYF.

This clonotype came up once. This chain joins TRBV6-5 and TRBJ1-5; D possibly corresponds to TRBD1 (5 bases). V lost 7 bases and J 4 bases, leaving 11 bases between the germline ends. Germline CDR1 and CDR2: MNHEY and SVGAGI. The CDR3 has 13 residues. The CDR3, as DNA: TGTGCCAGCAACGTTCGGGGGAATCAGCCCCAGCATTTT. This codes for CASNVRGNQPQHF.

The V call is TRBV19, the J call TRBJ2-2; the D gene is possibly TRBD1 (5 bases). The CDR3 is made up of 15 amino acids. V was shortened by 1 base and J by 4 bases, with 10 bases between the two germline ends. Germline V gives CDR1 LNHDA, CDR2 SQIVND (reference sequence). CDR3 amino acids: CASSIGRAVTGELFF. CDR3 DNA sequence: TGTGCCAGTAGTATAGGCAGGGCGGTCACCGGGGAGCTGTTTTTT. Drawing the rest from reference TRBV19 and TRBJ2-2, the complete variable domain is DGGITQSPKYLFRKEGQNVTLSCEQNLNHDAMYWYRQDPGQGLRLIYYSQIVNDFQKGDIAEGYSVSREKKESFPLTVTSAQKNPTAFYLCASSIGRAVTGELFFGEGSRLTVL.

The chain has TRBV5-6 and TRBJ2-7, with TRBD1 matching 7 bases. The germline V gene encodes CDR1 SGHDT and CDR2 YYEEEE. This CDR3 is built from 15 residues. Trimming took 0 bases from V and 2 from J; bases not matched to a gene: 5. CDR3 residues: CASSLATGDPYEQYF. Here the CDR3 DNA reads TGTGCCAGCAGCTTGGCAACAGGGGATCCCTACGAGCAGTACTTC.

J is TRBJ2-1 and V is TRBV24-1; D not certain. CDR1 is KGHDR and CDR2 is SFDVKD in the germline V gene. The length of the CDR3 is 13 residues. Trimming stripped 4 bases from V and 0 bases from J, with 3 bases between. CDR3: CATSDGSYNEQFF. CDR3 DNA: TGTGCCACCAGTGACGGCTCCTACAATGAGCAGTTCTTC.

The CDR3 sequence is CASSLRWGTSYGYTF. CDR3 nucleotide sequence: TGTGCCAGCAGCTTGAGGTGGGGAACGAGTTACGGCTACACCTTC. The chain employs TRBV5-6 and TRBJ1-2; the D is unclear. The germline gives CDR1 SGHDT, CDR2 YYEEEE. The CDR3 loop spans 15 amino acids. The V end was cut by 1 base, the J end by 8 bases, with 18 bases between. Full variable domain (missing parts from reference TRBV5-6 and TRBJ1-2): DAGVTQSPTHLIKTRGQQVTLRCSPKSGHDTVSWYQQALGQGPQFIFQYYEEEERQRGNFPDRFSGHQFPNYSSELNVNALLLGDSALYLCASSLRWGTSYGYTFGSGTRLTVV.

This chain links TRBV10-3 with TRBJ2-7; D may correspond to TRBD1 or TRBD2 (6 bases each). V lost 4 bases, J lost 5 bases, and 12 bases lay in between. Germline loops: CDR1 ENHRY, CDR2 SYGVKD. This CDR3 contains 13 residues. CDR3 coding DNA: TGTGCCATCAGTGCTCACGGGGGCAACGAGCAGTACTTC. Translating gives CAISAHGGNEQYF.

The chain links TRBV4-3 to TRBJ2-7; 7 bases agree with TRBD2. After removal of 0 bases from V and 5 bases from J, the junction contained 4 bases not matched to a gene. Germline CDR1 LGHNA, CDR2 YSLEER. The CDR3 extends over 14 amino acids. The CDR3 here is CASSQERLADEQYF. CDR3 nucleotides: TGCGCCAGCAGCCAAGAAAGGCTAGCGGACGAGCAGTACTTC.

This chain uses TRBV10-2 with TRBJ2-5; 8 positions agree with TRBD2. The CDR3 is 15 amino acids. The germline gives CDR1 WSHSY, CDR2 SAAADI. The ends lost 7 bases at V and 5 bases at J; junction bases unmatched: 12. The CDR3 region has the DNA TGCGCCAGCAAAGGGGCGCCAGCGGGAGAGGAGACCCAGTACTTC. Amino acid sequence: CASKGAPAGEETQYF.

The V gene is TRBV18, the J gene TRBJ1-6; 9 positions agree with TRBD1. V shed 2 bases, J shed 9 bases, and the junction held 2 bases outside the gene matches. Looked up from germline, CDR1 is KGHSH and CDR2 is LQKENI. The CDR3 spans 14 residues. The DNA for the CDR3 is TGTGCCAGCTCACCAACAGGGGGCCTTTCACCCCTCCACTTT. It codes for CASSPTGGLSPLHF. Together with reference TRBV18 and TRBJ1-6, the CDR3 gives the full variable domain: NAGVMQNPRHLVRRRGQEARLRCSPMKGHSHVYWYRQLPEEGLKFMVYLQKENIIDESGMPKERFSAEFPKEGPSILRIQQVVRGDSAAYFCASSPTGGLSPLHFGNGTRLTVT.

V gene TRBV20-1 combines with J gene TRBJ1-4; 9 positions agree with TRBD1. The CDR3 runs to 15 residues. The germline V gene has CDR1 DFQATT and CDR2 SNEGSKA (reference sequence). The junction had 10 bases not matched to a gene; V was cut back by 3 bases and J by 8 bases. CDR3 loop: CSASVSGTGREKLFF. The CDR3 bases are TGCAGTGCTAGCGTATCCGGGACAGGGAGGGAAAAACTGTTTTTT.

This chain links TRBV7-2 with TRBJ1-1; 7 nucleotides line up with TRBD1. The CDR3 is made up of 13 amino acids. Germline lookup yields CDR1 SGHTA and CDR2 FQGNSA. V lost 7 bases, J lost 4 bases, and 6 bases stayed unmatched. The CDR3 spells CASMGQRATEAFF. The CDR3 DNA reads TGTGCCAGCATGGGACAGCGGGCCACTGAAGCTTTCTTT.

This clonotype turned up a few times. The chain has TRBV7-2 and TRBJ2-2; 8 nucleotides line up with TRBD2. V gave up 6 bases and J gave up 2 bases; unmatched junction bases: 8. Per the germline V gene, CDR1 is SGHTA and CDR2 is FQGNSA. The CDR3 is 16 residues long. The CDR3 spells CASSPIAGRNTGELFF. In DNA, the CDR3 is TGTGCCAGCAGTCCTATAGCGGGAAGAAACACCGGGGAGCTGTTTTTT.

The gene calls are TRBV28 and TRBJ2-1; TRBD2 matches 7 bases. The CDR3 spans 14 residues. Germline lookup yields CDR1 MDHEN and CDR2 SYDVKM. J gave up 5 bases and V 4 bases, and 5 bases lay outside the gene matches. The CDR3 DNA is TGTGCCAGCAGTTCGAACCGGGGGGACAATGAGCAGTTCTTC. Translating gives CASSSNRGDNEQFF. Drawing the rest from reference TRBV28 and TRBJ2-1, the complete variable domain is DVKVTQSSRYLVKRTGEKVFLECVQDMDHENMFWYRQDPGLGLRLIYFSYDVKMKEKGDIPEGYSVSREKKERFSLILESASTNQTSMYLCASSSNRGDNEQFFGPGTRLTVL.

The chain joins TRBV28 to TRBJ1-2, with D unresolved. Trimming took 5 bases from V and 2 from J, leaving 6 bases between them. CDR1 and CDR2 from the germline V gene are MDHEN and SYDVKM. This CDR3 has 12 amino acids. CDR3 in DNA: TGTGCCAGCAGTCCAAGAAACTATGGCTACACCTTC. Protein sequence: CASSPRNYGYTF.

The CDR3 region is CASTRSAGTDTQYF. Here the CDR3 DNA reads TGTGCCAGCACCCGATCAGCGGGTACAGATACGCAGTATTTT. V usage is TRBV27 and J usage is TRBJ2-3, with a weak D call TRBD2 (6 bases). V was trimmed by 7 bases and J by 3 bases, leaving 14 bases between them. CDR3 length: 14 residues. The germline CDR1 and CDR2 sequences are MNHEY and SMNVEV (reference sequence).

This clonotype has just a few counts. This chain links TRBV6-1 with TRBJ2-1; 7 nucleotides align to TRBD2. The trim removed 3 bases at V and 6 bases at J, leaving 11 bases unmatched. Germline V CDR1 and CDR2: MNHNS, SASEGT. The CDR3 has 16 residues. The CDR3 sequence: CASSELGGIGSNEQFF. The CDR3, as DNA: TGTGCCAGCAGTGAGTTGGGGGGGATAGGGAGCAATGAGCAGTTCTTC.